A selection of T cell receptor beta chains follows, all from one sample in a study of regulatory T cells in long-lasting Graves disease. TCRdb passed the multiplex PCR reads through MiXCR, listing each CDR3 protein once. The table includes roughly 350,000 distinct CDR3 sequences, 15% to 20% detected once. This sample also appeared in a second study, on T cells in Graves' hyperthyroidism and ophthalmopathy.

The sample in question was peripheral blood mononuclear cells (PBMCs), obtained at new diagnosis, from a patient treated with antithyroid drugs. The receptors were gathered from a woman between 18 and 29 years old with Graves disease. The CDR3 runs from the conserved cysteine through the conserved F or W. Each record gives: D gene, V gene, J gene, clone size, CDR3 protein, CDR3 DNA. The D gene is left open where the match is weak. Expanded clones get a size class; other rows say once, few or many, or leave the size out.

D: TRBD2; V: TRBV6-1; J: TRBJ2-1; size: .; CDR3: CASSGLAGGIERFF; DNA: TGTGCCAGCAGTGGACTAGCGGGAGGTATTGAGCGGTTCTTC
D: .; V: TRBV11-2; J: TRBJ2-7; size: many; CDR3: CASSSDKTYEQYF; DNA: TGTGCCAGCAGCTCGGACAAAACCTACGAGCAGTACTTC
D: .; V: TRBV18; J: TRBJ2-7; size: many; CDR3: CASSDYSGTVGYEQYF; DNA: TGTGCCAGCTCAGATTACTCCGGGACGGTGGGCTACGAGCAGTACTTC
D: .; V: TRBV28; J: TRBJ1-4; size: few; CDR3: CASTTPNPGKREKLFF; DNA: TGTGCCAGCACCACACCTAACCCGGGGAAGAGGGAAAAACTGTTTTTT
D: .; V: TRBV6-1; J: TRBJ1-5; size: few; CDR3: CASSEIVRSNQPQHF; DNA: TGTGCCAGCAGTGAAATTGTCCGTAGCAATCAGCCCCAGCATTTT
D: .; V: TRBV5-1; J: TRBJ1-3; size: few; CDR3: CASSLVGGSEFGNTIYF; DNA: TGCGCCAGCAGCTTGGTCGGGGGCTCGGAGTTCGGAAACACCATATATTTT
D: TRBD1; V: TRBV20-1; J: TRBJ2-2; size: few; CDR3: CSAKQGADTGELFF; DNA: TGCAGTGCTAAACAGGGGGCGGACACCGGGGAGCTGTTTTTT
D: .; V: TRBV19; J: TRBJ2-2; size: few; CDR3: CASTMGSRVVTGELFF; DNA: TGTGCCAGTACCATGGGGTCAAGGGTGGTCACCGGGGAGCTGTTTTTT
D: .; V: TRBV29-1; J: TRBJ1-2; size: .; CDR3: CSVGGGAGGYGYTF; DNA: TGCAGCGTTGGAGGCGGGGCGGGGGGCTATGGCTACACCTTC
D: .; V: TRBV18; J: TRBJ1-2; size: many; CDR3: CASSPGPSYGYTF; DNA: TGTGCCAGCTCACCCGGACCAAGCTATGGCTACACCTTC
D: .; V: TRBV11-2; J: TRBJ2-7; size: .; CDR3: CASSLADKRLREQYF; DNA: TGTGCCAGCAGCTTGGCGGACAAGCGCCTTCGTGAGCAGTACTTC
D: TRBD1; V: TRBV10-3; J: TRBJ1-4; size: many; CDR3: CAISDGGGDSSGKLFF; DNA: TGTGCCATCAGTGACGGAGGAGGGGACAGTAGCGGAAAACTGTTTTTT
D: TRBD1; V: TRBV6-1; J: TRBJ1-1; size: many; CDR3: CASRSTGGNTEAFF; DNA: TGTGCCAGCAGATCGACAGGGGGCAACACTGAAGCTTTCTTT
D: .; V: TRBV18; J: TRBJ2-7; size: many; CDR3: CASSPGAGTYEQYF; DNA: TGTGCCAGCTCACCTGGAGCGGGTACGTACGAGCAGTACTTC
D: .; V: TRBV28; J: TRBJ2-7; size: many; CDR3: CASSLFRGGGLYEQYF; DNA: TGTGCCAGCAGTTTATTTAGGGGAGGGGGTCTCTACGAGCAGTACTTC
D: TRBD1; V: TRBV6-1; J: TRBJ2-2; size: few; CDR3: CASSDRGRSGELFF; DNA: TGTGCCAGCAGTGACAGGGGGCGCAGCGGGGAGCTGTTTTTT
D: .; V: TRBV20-1; J: TRBJ2-3; size: .; CDR3: CSAEKPDTQYF; DNA: TGCAGTGCTGAGAAGCCAGATACGCAGTATTTT
D: TRBD1; V: TRBV2; J: TRBJ1-2; size: few; CDR3: CASSSRTGFGGYTF; DNA: TGTGCCAGCAGTTCACGGACAGGCTTCGGGGGCTACACCTTC
D: TRBD2; V: TRBV9; J: TRBJ2-3; size: .; CDR3: CASSVVAGEGDTQYF; DNA: TGTGCCAGCAGCGTAGTAGCGGGAGAAGGAGATACGCAGTATTTT
D: TRBD2; V: TRBV27; J: TRBJ2-2; size: .; CDR3: CASSSSGRGELFF; DNA: TGTGCCAGCAGTTCCAGCGGGAGGGGGGAGCTGTTTTTT
D: .; V: TRBV4-2; J: TRBJ1-5; size: .; CDR3: CASSQDWFGNSGGQPQHF; DNA: TGTGCCAGCAGCCAAGATTGGTTTGGAAACTCTGGGGGTCAGCCCCAGCATTTT
D: TRBD1; V: TRBV20-1; J: TRBJ1-2; size: few; CDR3: CSATDRLYGYTF; DNA: TGCAGTGCTACGGACAGGCTCTATGGCTACACCTTC
D: .; V: TRBV5-4; J: TRBJ1-4; size: .; CDR3: CASSLGTREKLFF; DNA: TGTGCCAGCAGCTTGGGGACCAGGGAGAAACTGTTTTTT
D: .; V: TRBV5-1; J: TRBJ2-7; size: many; CDR3: CASSSNSYEQYF; DNA: TGCGCCAGCAGCTCTAATTCCTACGAGCAGTACTTC
D: .; V: TRBV6-4; J: TRBJ2-3; size: .; CDR3: CASRETVTDTQYF; DNA: TGTGCCAGCAGGGAGACAGTCACAGATACGCAGTATTTT
D: .; V: TRBV5-1; J: TRBJ1-2; size: many; CDR3: CASSLASRATLYGYTF; DNA: TGCGCCAGCAGCTTGGCCAGCAGGGCAACCTTATATGGCTACACCTTC
D: .; V: TRBV28; J: TRBJ2-5; size: many; CDR3: CASSFHRVQETQYF; DNA: TGTGCCAGCAGTTTCCACAGGGTCCAAGAGACCCAGTACTTC
D: TRBD1; V: TRBV28; J: TRBJ2-1; size: .; CDR3: CASSFSGTGNEQFF; DNA: TGTGCCAGCAGCTTCAGCGGGACAGGGAATGAGCAGTTCTTC
D: .; V: TRBV7-6; J: TRBJ2-7; size: many; CDR3: CASSLASGYSYEQYF; DNA: TGTGCCAGCAGCTTAGCGTCGGGCTACTCCTACGAGCAGTACTTC
D: .; V: TRBV7-8; J: TRBJ1-5; size: .; CDR3: CASSLLTGDSNQPQHF; DNA: TGTGCCAGCAGCTTATTAACGGGGGATAGCAATCAGCCCCAGCATTTT
D: .; V: TRBV5-1; J: TRBJ1-4; size: few; CDR3: CASSLERQGEKLFF; DNA: TGCGCCAGCAGCTTAGAAAGGCAAGGCGAAAAACTGTTTTTT
D: TRBD1; V: TRBV28; J: TRBJ1-5; size: many; CDR3: CASSPNGQGHQPQHF; DNA: TGTGCCAGCAGCCCTAACGGACAGGGACATCAGCCCCAGCATTTT
D: TRBD2; V: TRBV6-5; J: TRBJ2-7; size: .; CDR3: CASSYQRLAGASYEQYF; DNA: TGTGCCAGCAGTTACCAAAGATTAGCGGGGGCTTCCTACGAGCAGTACTTC
D: .; V: TRBV9; J: TRBJ1-2; size: .; CDR3: CASSVGAGVGYGYTF; DNA: TGTGCCAGCAGCGTAGGGGCAGGGGTGGGGTATGGCTACACCTTC
D: .; V: TRBV2; J: TRBJ2-7; size: many; CDR3: CASSQRLNAYEQYF; DNA: TGTGCCAGCAGTCAACGACTAAACGCCTACGAGCAGTACTTC
D: .; V: TRBV5-1; J: TRBJ1-4; size: .; CDR3: CASSLEARNEKLFF; DNA: TGCGCCAGCAGCTTGGAGGCGCGTAATGAAAAACTGTTTTTT
D: .; V: TRBV6-2/TRBV6-3; J: TRBJ1-1; size: many; CDR3: CASSYGQLSTEAFF; DNA: TGTGCCAGCAGTTACGGACAGCTCTCCACTGAAGCTTTCTTT
D: .; V: TRBV12-3/TRBV12-4; J: TRBJ2-2; size: few; CDR3: CASSFFNLARTGELFF; DNA: TGTGCCAGCAGTTTTTTCAATCTAGCGAGAACCGGGGAGCTGTTTTTT
D: .; V: TRBV11-2; J: TRBJ2-7; size: many; CDR3: CASSLDQGSFYEQYF; DNA: TGTGCCAGCAGCTTAGATCAGGGCAGCTTCTACGAGCAGTACTTC
D: .; V: TRBV6-2/TRBV6-3; J: TRBJ2-2; size: few; CDR3: CASTLWGVDTGELFF; DNA: TGTGCCAGCACCCTGTGGGGGGTGGACACCGGGGAGCTGTTTTTT
D: .; V: TRBV20-1; J: TRBJ1-1; size: few; CDR3: CSAPQVGAFF; DNA: TGCAGTGCCCCACAGGTTGGAGCTTTCTTT
D: TRBD1; V: TRBV12-3/TRBV12-4; J: TRBJ2-7; size: many; CDR3: CASSLDRGRPNEQYF; DNA: TGTGCCAGCAGTTTAGACAGGGGACGACCCAACGAGCAGTACTTC
D: .; V: TRBV5-1; J: TRBJ2-1; size: many; CDR3: CASSLGRTVYNEQFF; DNA: TGCGCCAGCAGCTTGGGAAGGACAGTCTACAATGAGCAGTTCTTC
D: .; V: TRBV12-3/TRBV12-4; J: TRBJ1-5; size: many; CDR3: CASKQGLQPQHF; DNA: TGTGCCAGCAAGCAGGGCTTGCAGCCCCAGCATTTT
D: .; V: TRBV6-1; J: TRBJ1-2; size: .; CDR3: CASRTGPQSGYTF; DNA: TGTGCCAGCAGGACGGGGCCGCAGAGTGGCTACACCTTC
D: .; V: TRBV7-9; J: TRBJ2-2; size: .; CDR3: CASSAPIANTGGLFF; DNA: TGTGCCAGCAGCGCCCCGATTGCGAACACCGGGGGGCTGTTTTTT
D: TRBD2; V: TRBV28; J: TRBJ2-1; size: .; CDR3: CASSWMGGPSGSSSYNEQFF; DNA: TGTGCCAGCAGTTGGATGGGCGGGCCTAGCGGCTCCAGCTCCTACAATGAGCAGTTCTTC
D: .; V: TRBV6-9; J: TRBJ2-2; size: few; CDR3: CASSYPKTGELFF; DNA: TGTGCCAGCAGTTACCCGAAAACCGGGGAGCTGTTTTTT
D: .; V: TRBV27; J: TRBJ1-5; size: .; CDR3: CASAGGSGPQHF; DNA: TGTGCCAGCGCGGGGGGCTCCGGGCCCCAGCATTTT
D: .; V: TRBV30; J: TRBJ1-2; size: many; CDR3: CAWFYDGTNYGYTF; DNA: TGTGCCTGGTTCTACGATGGGACTAACTATGGCTACACCTTC
D: TRBD1; V: TRBV11-2; J: TRBJ2-1; size: many; CDR3: CASSSDRGPWNEQFF; DNA: TGTGCCAGCAGCTCCGACAGGGGCCCTTGGAATGAGCAGTTCTTC
D: .; V: TRBV11-1; J: TRBJ2-1; size: many; CDR3: CASSPIQGTTTYNEQFF; DNA: TGTGCCAGCAGCCCGATACAGGGTACTACTACTTACAATGAGCAGTTCTTC
D: .; V: TRBV5-1; J: TRBJ1-4; size: few; CDR3: CASSLDEGTTTNEKLFF; DNA: TGCGCCAGCAGCTTGGATGAGGGGACGACAACTAATGAAAAACTGTTTTTT
D: .; V: TRBV20-1; J: TRBJ1-6; size: .; CDR3: CSAPRFGGSDSPLHF; DNA: TGCAGTGCTCCGAGGTTCGGGGGCTCGGATTCACCCCTCCACTTT
D: TRBD1; V: TRBV5-1; J: TRBJ1-4; size: many; CDR3: CASSWGQGDEKLFF; DNA: TGCGCCAGCAGCTGGGGACAGGGGGATGAAAAACTGTTTTTT
D: TRBD1; V: TRBV13; J: TRBJ2-7; size: many; CDR3: CASNNRGGYEQYF; DNA: TGTGCCAGCAACAACAGGGGTGGCTACGAGCAGTACTTC
D: .; V: TRBV7-9; J: TRBJ2-7; size: .; CDR3: CASSLKGGNGEQYF; DNA: TGTGCCAGCAGCTTAAAAGGCGGGAACGGCGAGCAGTACTTC
D: TRBD2; V: TRBV19; J: TRBJ2-3; size: few; CDR3: CASSGASGTSTDTQYF; DNA: TGTGCCAGTAGTGGAGCTAGCGGGACGAGCACAGATACGCAGTATTTT
D: TRBD2; V: TRBV11-3; J: TRBJ2-2; size: many; CDR3: CASSLGGSGDAAGELFF; DNA: TGTGCCAGCAGCTTGGGAGGTAGCGGGGACGCGGCCGGGGAGCTGTTTTTT
D: TRBD1; V: TRBV5-1; J: TRBJ2-7; size: .; CDR3: CASSFGDRESEQYF; DNA: TGCGCCAGCAGCTTTGGGGACAGGGAGAGCGAGCAGTACTTC